The present T cell receptor (beta chain) was sequenced within a study of cytomegalovirus exposure and HLA in healthy donors. Study context: Tens of millions of unique TCRs from HLA-typed donors made up an early data release.

The CDR3 is made up of 14 amino acids. Germline V lookup: CDR1 SEHNR, CDR2 FQNEAQ (reference sequence). Trimming took 1 base from V and 5 from J, leaving 12 bases between them. Only a few counts were recorded for this clone. The antigen remains undetermined. It was with 60 Vbeta and 13 Jbeta primers that the PCR ran. Some clones are missing from TCRdb's copy, which holds only in-frame ones; the method was immunoSEQ multiplex PCR. The table lists more than 200,000 clones, 60% to 85% of them singletons, with around 16% in the top ten. Study results and limitations: Overall, around 160 TCR beta chains were annotated as cytomegalovirus-associated. Earlier analysis looked at TCR beta V segments, and most were productive about 87% or about 30% of the time. Later analysis placed DRB1 highest and HLA-C lowest in TCR association rates, which differed by HLA locus.

Sequencing was carried out using PBMCs. The rearrangement uses TRBV7-9 and TRBJ2-7; D remains ambiguous. This TCR came from a man aged 40-49 years in good health and CMV-seronegative. CDR3 sequence: CASSLVESPHEQYF. DNA of the CDR3: TGTGCCAGCAGCTTAGTCGAGTCGCCCCACGAGCAGTACTTC.